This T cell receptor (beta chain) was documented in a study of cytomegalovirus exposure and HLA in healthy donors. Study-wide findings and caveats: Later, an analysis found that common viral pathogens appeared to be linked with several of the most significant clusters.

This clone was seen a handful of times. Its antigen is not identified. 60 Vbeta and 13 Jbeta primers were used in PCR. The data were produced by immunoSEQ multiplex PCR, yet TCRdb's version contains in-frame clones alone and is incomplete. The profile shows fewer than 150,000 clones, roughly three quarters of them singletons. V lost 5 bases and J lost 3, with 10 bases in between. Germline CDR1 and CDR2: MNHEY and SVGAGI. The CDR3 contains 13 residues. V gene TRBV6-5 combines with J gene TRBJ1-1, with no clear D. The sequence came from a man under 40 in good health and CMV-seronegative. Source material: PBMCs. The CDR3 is CASSPWTDTEAFF. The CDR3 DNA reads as TGTGCCAGCAGTCCCTGGACTGACACTGAAGCTTTCTTT.